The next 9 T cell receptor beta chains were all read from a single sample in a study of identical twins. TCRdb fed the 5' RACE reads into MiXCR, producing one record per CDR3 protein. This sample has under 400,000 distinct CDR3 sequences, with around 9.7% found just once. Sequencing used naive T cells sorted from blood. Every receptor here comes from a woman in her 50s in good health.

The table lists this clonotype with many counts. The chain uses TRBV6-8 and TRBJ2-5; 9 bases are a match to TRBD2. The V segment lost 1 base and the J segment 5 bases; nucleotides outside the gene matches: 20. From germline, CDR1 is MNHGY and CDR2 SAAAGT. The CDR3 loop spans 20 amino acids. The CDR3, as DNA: TGTGCCAGCAGTTACTTTAGGTTCCAGCGGGAGGCCGCAGGAGAGGAGACCCAGTACTTC. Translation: CASSYFRFQREAAGEETQYF.

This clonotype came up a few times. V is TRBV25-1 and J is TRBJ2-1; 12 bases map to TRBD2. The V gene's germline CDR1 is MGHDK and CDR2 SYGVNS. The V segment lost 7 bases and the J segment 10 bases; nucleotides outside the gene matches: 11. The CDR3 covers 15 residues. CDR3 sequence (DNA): TGTGCCAGCACCCCCCGCGGACTAGCGGGAAGCGAGCAGTTCTTC. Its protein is CASTPRGLAGSEQFF.

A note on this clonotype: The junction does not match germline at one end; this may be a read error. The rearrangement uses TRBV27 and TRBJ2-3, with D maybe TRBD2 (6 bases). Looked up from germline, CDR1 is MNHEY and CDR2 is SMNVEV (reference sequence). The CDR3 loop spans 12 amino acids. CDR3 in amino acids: CASSPGAGRRHF. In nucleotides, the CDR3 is TGTGCCAGCAGTCCCGGGGCGGGGCGCCGACATTTT.

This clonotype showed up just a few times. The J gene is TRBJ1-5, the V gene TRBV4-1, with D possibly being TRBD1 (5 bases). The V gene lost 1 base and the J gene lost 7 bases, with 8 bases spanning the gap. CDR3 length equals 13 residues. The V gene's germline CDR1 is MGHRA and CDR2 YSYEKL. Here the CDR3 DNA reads TGCGCCAGCAGCCAAGGAGGGGAGCAGCCCCAGCATTTT. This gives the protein CASSQGGEQPQHF.

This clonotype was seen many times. Here the CDR3 DNA reads TGTGCCAGCAGTGAGGACAGGACTCGCTATGGCTACACCTTC. It encodes CASSEDRTRYGYTF. The genes are TRBV2 and TRBJ1-2; 7 positions match TRBD1. Germline CDR1 is SNHLY and CDR2 is FYNNEI. The CDR3 covers 14 residues. Germline trimming cut 3 bases from V and 4 bases from J; bases unmatched to any gene: 5.

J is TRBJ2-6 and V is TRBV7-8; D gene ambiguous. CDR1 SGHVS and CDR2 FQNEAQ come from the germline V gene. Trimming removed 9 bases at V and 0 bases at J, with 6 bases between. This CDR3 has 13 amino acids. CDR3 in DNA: TGTGCCAGTGCGGTCTCTGGGGCCAACGTCCTGACTTTC. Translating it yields CASAVSGANVLTF.

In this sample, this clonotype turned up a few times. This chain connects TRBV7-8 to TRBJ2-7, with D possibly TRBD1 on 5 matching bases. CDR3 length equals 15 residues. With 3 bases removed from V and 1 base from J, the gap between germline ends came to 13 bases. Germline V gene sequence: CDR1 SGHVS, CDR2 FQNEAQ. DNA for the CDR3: TGTGCCAGCAGCTTCCAGGGCGCTGGGTCCTACGAGCAGTACGTC. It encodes CASSFQGAGSYEQYV.

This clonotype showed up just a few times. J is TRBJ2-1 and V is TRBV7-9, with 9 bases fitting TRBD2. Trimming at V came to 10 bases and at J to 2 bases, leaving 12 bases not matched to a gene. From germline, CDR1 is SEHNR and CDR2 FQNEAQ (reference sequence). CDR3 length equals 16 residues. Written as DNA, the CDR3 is TGTGCCACCACACCGAGGCGGGAGGGTCCCTACAATGAGCAGTTCTTC. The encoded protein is CATTPRREGPYNEQFF.

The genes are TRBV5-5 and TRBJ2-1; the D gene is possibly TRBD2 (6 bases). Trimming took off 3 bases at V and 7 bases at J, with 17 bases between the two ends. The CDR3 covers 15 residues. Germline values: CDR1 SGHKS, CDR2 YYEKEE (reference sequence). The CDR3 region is CASSSGVWDRNEQFF. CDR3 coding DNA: TGTGCCAGCAGCTCGGGAGTTTGGGATCGGAATGAGCAGTTCTTC.